This T cell receptor beta chain was captured in a study of siplizumab effects on memory and regulatory T cells (dated by TCRdb to between 2017 and 2020). Notes on the research overall: The study looked at the effect of siplizumab, an anti-CD2 antibody, on alloreactive T-cell subsets in allogeneic mixed lymphocyte reactions made from human PBMCs.

In the case of this clone: Its antigen is not yet known. Base qualities are missing; no much larger clone stands one base away.

Points the paper makes about the study in general: In reactions with siplizumab, an average of approximately 69% of mappable alloreactive CD4+ clones were Treg-derived, compared with 25% to 30% in control reactions. The cumulative frequency of alloreactive sequences traceable to unstimulated CD4+ memory T cells was significantly reduced by siplizumab. Whether proliferating Tregs from siplizumab cultures actually had suppressive function was not functionally confirmed. About 75-95% of proliferating CD4+ or CD8+ clones could not be given a naive or memory phenotype. Compared with memory T cells, unstimulated naive T cells appeared more diverse, and naive cells seemed to make a substantial contribution to the alloresponse. Sequences below about 10^-5 frequency were poorly captured, so only a minor fraction of alloreactive clones could be mapped to unstimulated subsets.

The method behind the library was the immunoSEQ multiplex PCR assay. Around 94,000 TCR templates per sample were assayed on the deep sequencing platform. Genomic DNA extracted from sorted T cells was used for TCRbeta CDR3 sequencing. Concerning the study's data processing: Clonal analysis of TCRbeta CDR3 data was done in the R programming language. Comparing unstimulated samples against CFSE-low samples taken after the reaction was how alloreactive CD4+ and CD8+ clones were defined. By matching sequences to the repertoires of sorted unstimulated Treg and non-Treg cells, each alloreactive CD4+ clone was assigned a regulatory or non-regulatory origin. TCRdb provides this immuneACCESS table in a form limited to in-frame rearrangements. Some clones are lacking; in checked studies, under half of them reflect an unresolved V gene, and why the rest are absent is not known. The V and J calls and the clone size are those of that table, but D and trimming were determined from the DNA. Here the sample has around 100,000 clones; about 95% occur a single time. The ten most abundant clones make up 1% to 1.5% of the sample.

The CDR3 runs 15 amino acids, cysteine and phenylalanine included. CDR3 DNA only is kept here, 45 bases in frame from base 1. V loses 6 bases, J loses 2 bases, and the germline ends lie 11 bases apart. CDR1 and CDR2, looked up from the germline V gene (reference sequence), are SEHNR and FQNEAQ. Sorted unstimulated T cells and proliferating T cells recovered from mixed lymphocyte reactions underwent TCRbeta CDR3 sequencing. Fresh whole blood from nine to ten HLA-typed healthy donors was used as the source from which PBMCs were isolated. Unstimulated CD4+ non-regulatory T cells were FACS-sorted to map the origin of alloreactive clones.

Recombination joined TRBV7-9 with TRBJ2-6; the D segment could be TRBD1, given 6 matching bases. This TCR derives from a human donor in good health. Input material: non-Treg CD4+ T cells sorted from blood. The cell subset or site label for this specimen denotes: FACS-sorted unstimulated CD4+ non-regulatory T cells. The CDR3 reads as follows: CASRKGGTGANVLTF. The sequence in DNA is TGTGCCAGCAGAAAAGGGGGAACTGGGGCCAACGTCCTGACTTTC. Beyond the CDR3, the reference TRBV7-9 and TRBJ2-6 genes provide the residues; the full variable domain reads: DTGVSQNPRHKITKRGQNVTFRCDPISEHNRLYWYRQTLGQGPEFLTYFQNEAQLEKSRLLSDRFSAERPKGSFSTLEIQRTEQGDSAMYLCASRKGGTGANVLTFGAGSRLTVL.